This TCR beta chain was captured in a study of cytomegalovirus exposure and HLA in healthy donors (TCRdb year 2017). Looking at the study overall: A later analysis indicated that the 120 or so validation repertoires were generated on the platform also employed for the roughly 720 repertoires of the first cohort. To predict cytomegalovirus infection status, the study brought together high-throughput TCR immunosequencing, statistical association of individual TCRs with disease status, and machine learning. The study was designed to test whether signatures of past pathogen exposure could be identified by cataloging public T cell receptors. Besides the first cohort of 666 subjects, a separate validation cohort made up of over 100 different subjects was used.

The donors belonged to the validation cohort of approximately 130 subjects, which was separate from the 666-subject first cohort. The library relied on the immunoSEQ multiplex PCR assay. The paper's data handling went like this. A statistical classification framework was built for diagnosing cytomegalovirus status from the catalog of TCR beta chain sequences. The source is immuneACCESS, and TCRdb retained only in-frame sequences with V and J called. Part of the clones is not carried over; for the studies checked, unresolved V genes explain less than half of this, and the remainder is unexplained. D and trimming come from the DNA, and the V and J calls and clone size come from that table. This sample is represented by 75,000 to 95,000 clones; about 96% of them were singletons. In total, the top ten clones hold over 0.7% of the sample. Details on this clone: There is no known antigen for this receptor. Nothing much larger sits one base from this clone, and base qualities are not available.

CDR1 and CDR2, looked up from the germline V gene, are SGHVS and FQNEAQ. Reading from cysteine to phenylalanine, the CDR3 counts 15 amino acids. The only DNA kept is the CDR3, 45 bases in frame from the first base. The V end gives up 7 bases and the J end 6 bases, leaving 8 bases in the junction not matched to a gene. What the research found in general, with its limitations: All 120 or so repertoires were used to score co-occurrence in the validation cohort in a later analysis, because that analysis had no HLA typing for the cohort. A few of the identified cytomegalovirus-associated TCR beta chains were confirmed in vitro to be specific for cytomegalovirus antigens. The study listed 164 TCR beta chains as associated with cytomegalovirus. Most TCR sequences were seen in very few donors, while some public TCRs were found in many individuals. In a later analysis, TCRs clustered in the first cohort were found to also tend to co-occur in the roughly 130 validation repertoires, with over 90% of cluster scores above 0. Cytomegalovirus status was reported to be diagnosed by the classifier with high specificity and sensitivity in both the original and validation cohorts. It was suggested by the authors that the approach could potentially be generalized to other disease states and immunological phenotypes.

This receptor was taken from a man between 18 and 35 years old in good health and CMV-seronegative. The V gene is TRBV7-8 and the J gene is TRBJ1-4, with 10 central nucleotides matching TRBD1. The material sequenced was PBMCs. The encoded CDR3 is CASTPPGTGDEKLFF. The nucleotide sequence is given as TGTGCCAGCACCCCCCCCGGGACAGGGGATGAAAAACTGTTTTTT.